Listed below are T cell receptor beta chains from one sample, sequenced in a study of CD8 T cells in ankylosing spondylitis. In TCRdb, the 5' RACE reads were re-called with MiXCR into one record per CDR3 protein. The sample lists roughly 250,000 distinct CDR3 sequences; 8% to 11% were seen once. Specimen: blood, either unsorted or a sorted T cell fraction (not recorded which). These receptors were collected from a male donor with ankylosing spondylitis or in good health (not recorded which). Both conserved end residues are part of each CDR3. The D gene is left open where the match is weak. Size is omitted from some rows. Given values are once, few, many or a class for expanded clones.

TGTGCCAGCTCACCACTTGCCACAGATACGCAGTATTTT	CASSPLATDTQYF	NA	TRBJ2-3	many	TRBV18
TGTGCCAGCAGTTTAGGGACTAGCGGGGGGGGACTCGATGAGCAGTTCTTC	CASSLGTSGGGLDEQFF	TRBD2	TRBJ2-1	many	TRBV12-3/TRBV12-4
TGTGCCAGCAGCTTGACCCAGCGTCTAGCCGGAGTTTTCCACGAGCAGTACTTC	CASSLTQRLAGVFHEQYF	NA	TRBJ2-7	few	TRBV5-6
TGTGCCAGCGGTACAGCCCCCACCTACGAGCAGTACTTC	CASGTAPTYEQYF	NA	TRBJ2-7	many	TRBV12-3/TRBV12-4
TGCGCCAGCAGCCTGGAAGCGTCGGGAGAGACCCAGTACTTC	CASSLEASGETQYF	NA	TRBJ2-5	NA	TRBV5-1
TGTGCCTGGGGCCTTGGGGGTACGCAGTATTTT	CAWGLGGTQYF	NA	TRBJ2-3	many	TRBV30
TGTGCCAGCAGTGAATATCGGACACCCCCGGATGGCTACACCTTC	CASSEYRTPPDGYTF	NA	TRBJ1-2	few	TRBV2
TGTGCCAGCAGAGGAGCGGGAAATATCGATGAGCAGTTCTTC	CASRGAGNIDEQFF	TRBD2	TRBJ2-1	few	TRBV2
TGCAGTGCTAGTCCCCAGGGGGGTCAGCCCCAGCATTTT	CSASPQGGQPQHF	TRBD1	TRBJ1-5	many	TRBV20-1
TGCAGTAGTACCAGGGTCTATGGCTACACCTTC	CSSTRVYGYTF	NA	TRBJ1-2	many	TRBV20-1
TGCGCCAGCAGCCAACAGGGGCGGGATCAAGAGACCCAGTACTTC	CASSQQGRDQETQYF	NA	TRBJ2-5	few	TRBV4-1
TGTGCCAGCAGCTACGGGACTAGCGGGAGGGATGAGCAGTTCTTC	CASSYGTSGRDEQFF	TRBD2	TRBJ2-1	NA	TRBV7-9
TGCGCCAGCAGTCCCGACAGCACAGATACGCAGTATTTT	CASSPDSTDTQYF	NA	TRBJ2-3	many	TRBV5-1
TGTGCCAGCAATCCAGGACCTTTGAACACTGAAGCTTTCTTT	CASNPGPLNTEAFF	NA	TRBJ1-1	few	TRBV12-3/TRBV12-4
TGTGCCAGCTCACCAGCTCAGGGGCAGGGGGACAATGAGCAGTTCTTC	CASSPAQGQGDNEQFF	TRBD1	TRBJ2-1	few	TRBV18
TGTGCCAGCTCACCAAGGTTTCCAGGGGGGGACGAGCAGTACTTC	CASSPRFPGGDEQYF	NA	TRBJ2-7	many	TRBV18
TGTGCCAGCAGCTTAGAAAGGGACGCCCAGTTGGAGACCCAGTACTTC	CASSLERDAQLETQYF	NA	TRBJ2-5	many	TRBV11-2
TGTGCCAGCAACCCGGGGGGGGGAAGCACAGATACGCAGTATTTT	CASNPGGGSTDTQYF	TRBD2	TRBJ2-3	many	TRBV12-3/TRBV12-4
TGTGCCAGCAGCTTTAACCTGGATGAAAAACTGTTTTTT	CASSFNLDEKLFF	NA	TRBJ1-4	NA	TRBV7-2
TGCGCCAGCAGTGACAGGGAAGGTGACGAGCAGTACTTC	CASSDREGDEQYF	NA	TRBJ2-7	many	TRBV10-1
TGTGCCAGTAAACACGATGGCTACACCTTC	CASKHDGYTF	NA	TRBJ1-2	many	TRBV19
TGTGCCAGCAGCCTTGACAGAGCCTCTGGCTACACCTTC	CASSLDRASGYTF	NA	TRBJ1-2	NA	TRBV7-2
TGTGCCAGCAGCCCCACTAGTACCAAAGCTTTCTTT	CASSPTSTKAFF	NA	TRBJ1-1	many	TRBV12-3/TRBV12-4
TGCAGCGTTGGGACAGAAGAGACCCAGTACTTC	CSVGTEETQYF	NA	TRBJ2-5	many	TRBV29-1
TGTGCCAGTGGTACAGGGGGAGGTAGCCAGCCCCAGCATTTT	CASGTGGGSQPQHF	TRBD1	TRBJ1-5	many	TRBV19
TGTGCCAGCGGGGCCTACGGACAGAACTATAATTCACCCCTCCACTTT	CASGAYGQNYNSPLHF	NA	TRBJ1-6	many	TRBV27
TGTGCCAGCAGTGGAAGGGGGCCCGGCACTGAAGCTTTCTTT	CASSGRGPGTEAFF	TRBD1	TRBJ1-1	many	TRBV6-1
TGTGCCATCAAAACCGGGACAGGGGGCGCGAAAATGAACACTGAAGCTTTCTTT	CAIKTGTGGAKMNTEAFF	TRBD1	TRBJ1-1	NA	TRBV10-3
TGCAGCGTTGAAACGGGGAGAGGAGAGACCCAGTACTTC	CSVETGRGETQYF	NA	TRBJ2-5	many	TRBV29-1
TGTGCCTGGAGTGAACCCGGGGAGCTGTTTTTT	CAWSEPGELFF	NA	TRBJ2-2	many	TRBV30
TGCGCCAGCAGCTCGAGTACAAGGAACACTGAAGCTTTCTTT	CASSSSTRNTEAFF	NA	TRBJ1-1	many	TRBV5-1
TGTGCCTGGAGTTTGGCAGGTGGCTTCAGCTCCTATAATTCACCCCTCCACTTT	CAWSLAGGFSSYNSPLHF	NA	TRBJ1-6	many	TRBV30
TGTGCCAGCAGCCAAGAACAGGGGAAGGGCGAGCAGTACTTC	CASSQEQGKGEQYF	TRBD1	TRBJ2-7	many	TRBV3-1
TGCGCCAGCAGGAAGACAGGGGGCCGTTGGGACACTGAAGCTTTCTTT	CASRKTGGRWDTEAFF	TRBD1	TRBJ1-1	NA	TRBV12-3/TRBV12-4
TGTGCCATCAGTGAGTCACCAGGGGTCGGCTACGAGCAGTACTTC	CAISESPGVGYEQYF	NA	TRBJ2-7	many	TRBV10-3
TGCAGTGCTAGAGATCACAGAAGCGGGGGGAGGTACGAGCAGTACTTC	CSARDHRSGGRYEQYF	TRBD2	TRBJ2-7	many	TRBV20-1
TGTGCCAGCAGTTCTCGGACACCGAGGGGCACTGAAGCTTTCTTT	CASSSRTPRGTEAFF	NA	TRBJ1-1	few	TRBV12-3/TRBV12-4
TGTGCCAGCAGCTTAGGTATGGGAAACACTGAAGCTTTCTTT	CASSLGMGNTEAFF	NA	TRBJ1-1	once	TRBV7-9
TGTGCCACCAGTGTTAGCGGGAACACCGGGGAGCTGTTTTTT	CATSVSGNTGELFF	NA	TRBJ2-2	many	TRBV24-1
TGCAGTGCTAGAGATCATCTTAGGGGGCCGTACGAGCAGTACTTC	CSARDHLRGPYEQYF	TRBD1	TRBJ2-7	many	TRBV20-1
TGTGCCAGCAGCCAAATGGACAGTAATGAAAAACTGTTTTTT	CASSQMDSNEKLFF	NA	TRBJ1-4	NA	TRBV3-1
TGCAGTGCTAGAGATTGGAGGCGGGGGATAAGCACAGATACGCAGTATTTT	CSARDWRRGISTDTQYF	TRBD2	TRBJ2-3	many	TRBV20-1
TGTGCCAGCTCACCATCCGCAGAGGGGAAAGCCGGGGAGCTGTTTTTT	CASSPSAEGKAGELFF	NA	TRBJ2-2	many	TRBV18
TGCGCCAGCAGCTTTGGACAGCTCGGTAATTCACCCCTCCACTTT	CASSFGQLGNSPLHF	NA	TRBJ1-6	many	TRBV5-1
TGCGCCAGCAGCCAAGAAGCGGGAGTTGCAGATACGCAGTATTTT	CASSQEAGVADTQYF	TRBD2	TRBJ2-3	many	TRBV4-1